This T cell receptor beta chain was recorded in a study of T cells in Graves' hyperthyroidism and ophthalmopathy. This clonotype was recorded at least ten times. Across 18 months, stable Graves' hyperthyroidism was marked by no progression to ophthalmopathy. Patients aged 18 to 65 had newly diagnosed hyperthyroidism of under 2 months' duration. Clinicians diagnosed patients from clinical symptoms, serum thyroxine and TRAb, thyroid ultrasound and orbital computed tomography. Amplification targeted TCR beta CDR3 regions from RNA transcripts. TCR CDR3 regions were first amplified by RT-PCR with HTBI primers. Each CDR3 protein gets one entry after TCRdb re-called the multiplex PCR reads with MiXCR. The data contain around 600,000 distinct CDR3 sequences, around 16% of them singletons. Specimen: blood. This sequence was found in a woman aged 25 to 39 with Graves' hyperthyroidism.

The CDR3 loop is CASSLAPGRSNEKLFF. In DNA form, the CDR3 reads TGTGCCAGCAGCTTAGCGCCAGGGCGATCTAATGAAAAACTGTTTTTT. This chain connects TRBV7-2 to TRBJ1-4; tentatively, D is TRBD1 (5 bases). Trimming left V 0 bases short and J 3 bases short, with 11 bases between. Germline V lookup: CDR1 SGHTA, CDR2 FQGNSA. CDR3 size: 16 residues. The whole variable domain, filled in from reference TRBV7-2 and TRBJ1-4, reads GAGVSQSPSNKVTEKGKDVELRCDPISGHTALYWYRQSLGQGLEFLIYFQGNSAPDKSGLPSDRFSAERTGGSVSTLTIQRTQQEDSAVYLCASSLAPGRSNEKLFFGSGTQLSVL.